One TCR beta chain is described in this entry. Which antigen it targets is not known. No qualities accompany the bases; no much larger clone lies one base away. These data belong to a study of T cell repertoires in urothelial bladder cancer (dated by TCRdb to about 2019). For the study in its entirety: Clinical stages of the 12 resected lesions were three cT0, three cTa, three cT1 and three cT2 or greater. A total of around twelve patients who had bladder lesions and were undergoing transurethral resection were prospectively identified. A total of roughly 11 resected bladder lesions, made up of urothelial carcinoma (UC+) and benign (UC-) specimens, were studied. The study compared TCR repertoire clonality in bladder tumors with that in benign bladder inflammation. Results and caveats for the whole study, not just this receptor: In carcinoma specimens a single T-cell clone made up as much as 17% of infiltrating lymphocytes, compared with roughly 1.9% in benign specimens. Fewer T cells were found in urothelial carcinoma specimens than in benign specimens, with medians of about 5,000 and 25,000, respectively. Carcinoma specimens had a median tumor infiltrating lymphocyte percentage of more than 1.5%, while benign specimens had a median of around 13%.

Looking up the germline V gene (reference sequence) yields CDR1 GTSNPN and CDR2 SVGIG. Counted from cysteine to phenylalanine, this CDR3 has 13 amino acids. The DNA shown is the 39-base CDR3, in frame from base 1. V is pruned by 6 bases and J by 0 bases, leaving 4 bases of the junction without a gene match. Benign (UC-) specimens were resected bladder lesions without urothelial carcinoma. Specimens of bladder lesions were obtained during transurethral resection and kept at -80C. DNA was isolated from the bladder specimens obtained at transurethral resection. The TCR beta chain CDR3 region was sequenced with the immunoSEQ assay. The study's own analysis went as follows. For each specimen, the T-cell fraction, clonal dominance, and maximum TCR clone frequency were calculated. Not all clones reach the TCRdb copy of this immuneACCESS table, which keeps in-frame sequences only. Checked studies attribute under half of the gap to unresolved V genes and leave the rest unexplained. D and trimming were read from the DNA, whereas the V and J calls and clone size are those reported in that table. In all, the sample holds roughly 11,000 clones, and 68% of those were seen once. The top ten clones comprise less than 9% of the sample.

Rearrangement joined TRBV30 to TRBJ1-2; TRBD1 agrees with 7 junctional bases. Sequences were obtained from tumor-infiltrating cells from bladder cancer. The clonotype comes from a human donor with a benign inflammatory bladder lesion. The CDR3 here reads CACSGTANYGYTF. The DNA is TGTGCCTGTTCTGGGACAGCTAACTATGGCTACACCTTC.